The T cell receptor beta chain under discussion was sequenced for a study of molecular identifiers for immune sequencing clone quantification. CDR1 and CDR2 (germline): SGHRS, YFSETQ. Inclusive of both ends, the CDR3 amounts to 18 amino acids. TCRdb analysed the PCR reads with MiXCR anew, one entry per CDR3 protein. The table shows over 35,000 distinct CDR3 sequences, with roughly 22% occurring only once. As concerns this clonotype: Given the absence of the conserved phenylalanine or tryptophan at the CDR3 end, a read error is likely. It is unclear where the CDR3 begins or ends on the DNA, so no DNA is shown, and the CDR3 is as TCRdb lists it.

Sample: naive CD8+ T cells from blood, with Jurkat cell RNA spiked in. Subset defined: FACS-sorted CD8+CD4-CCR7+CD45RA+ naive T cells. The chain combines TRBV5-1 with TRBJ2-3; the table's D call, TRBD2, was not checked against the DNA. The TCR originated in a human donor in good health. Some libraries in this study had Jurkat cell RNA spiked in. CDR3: CASSFPAGGQGATDTEYL.